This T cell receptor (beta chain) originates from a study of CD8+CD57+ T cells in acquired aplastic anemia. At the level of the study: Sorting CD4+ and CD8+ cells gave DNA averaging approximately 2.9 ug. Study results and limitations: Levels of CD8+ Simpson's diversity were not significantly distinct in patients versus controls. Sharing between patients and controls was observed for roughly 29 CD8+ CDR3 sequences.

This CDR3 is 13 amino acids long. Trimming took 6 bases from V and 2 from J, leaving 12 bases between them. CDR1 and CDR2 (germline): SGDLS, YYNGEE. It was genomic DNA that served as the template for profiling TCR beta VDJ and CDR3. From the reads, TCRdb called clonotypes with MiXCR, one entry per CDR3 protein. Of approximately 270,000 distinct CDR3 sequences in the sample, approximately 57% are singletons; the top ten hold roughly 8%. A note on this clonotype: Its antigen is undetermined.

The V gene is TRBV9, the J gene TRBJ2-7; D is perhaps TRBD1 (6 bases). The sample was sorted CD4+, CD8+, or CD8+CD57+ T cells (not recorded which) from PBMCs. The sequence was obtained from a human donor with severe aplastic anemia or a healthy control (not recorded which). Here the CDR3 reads CASNQGSTYEQYF. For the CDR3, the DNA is TGTGCCAGCAATCAGGGGAGTACCTACGAGCAGTACTTC. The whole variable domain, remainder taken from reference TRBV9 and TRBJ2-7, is DSGVTQTPKHLITATGQRVTLRCSPRSGDLSVYWYQQSLDQGLQFLIQYYNGEERAKGNILERFSAQQFPDLHSELNLSSLELGDSALYFCASNQGSTYEQYFGPGTRLTVT.